This entry lists 12 T cell receptor beta chains sequenced from one sample in a study of T-cell reconstitution after alpha-beta-depleted transplantation in children. A TCRbeta library incorporating unique molecular identifiers was prepared. TCRdb ran MiXCR on the PCR reads and lists one entry per CDR3 protein. Here the sample spans about 440,000 distinct CDR3 sequences, approximately 41% being singletons. This specimen consisted of PBMCs, obtained before TCRalphabeta/CD19-depleted stem cell transplant. These receptor sequences come from a girl aged 2 to 10 with aplastic anemia, due to receive a stem cell transplant.

This chain links TRBV6-5 with TRBJ2-1, with 11 positions matching TRBD2. CDR3 length: 16 amino acids. V lost 5 bases, J lost 5 bases, and 8 bases stayed unmatched. Germline V lookup: CDR1 MNHEY, CDR2 SVGAGI. Here the CDR3 DNA reads TGTGCCAGCAGTCGCCAACTAGCGGGAGTGGACAATGAGCAGTTCTTC. This codes for CASSRQLAGVDNEQFF.

The sample holds many counts of this clonotype. This chain joins TRBV14 and TRBJ2-3; D unclear. The V end was cut by 0 bases, the J end by 0 bases, with 10 bases between. The CDR3 length is 16 residues. Germline CDR1 is SGHDN and CDR2 is FVKESK. The CDR3 nucleotides are TGTGCCAGCAGCCAAGATTCACCCTTTAGCACAGATACGCAGTATTTT. Its translation is CASSQDSPFSTDTQYF.

This clonotype was seen only a few times. The chain uses TRBV27 and TRBJ2-1; 8 bases match TRBD2. The CDR3 covers 14 residues. The V gene's germline CDR1 is MNHEY and CDR2 SMNVEV (reference sequence). V lost 6 bases and J lost 6; bases outside the gene matches: 7. The CDR3 loop is CASSFGRAINEQFF. The CDR3, as DNA: TGTGCCAGCAGCTTCGGGAGGGCCATCAATGAGCAGTTCTTC.

The genes are TRBV5-5 and TRBJ2-7, with TRBD2 matching 7 bases. Unmatched junction bases numbered 9, after V lost 3 bases and J lost 6 bases. The CDR3 has 14 residues. Germline CDR1 SGHKS, CDR2 YYEKEE (reference sequence). This chain's CDR3 is CASSSPWEGSEQYF. CDR3 DNA: TGTGCCAGCAGCTCACCGTGGGAGGGTAGCGAGCAGTACTTC.

This CDR3 reads CASTPDFQGWGKTQYF. In DNA form, the CDR3 reads TGCGCCAGCACACCCGACTTTCAGGGGTGGGGAAAGACCCAGTACTTC. The gene calls are TRBV5-1 and TRBJ2-5; D possibly corresponds to TRBD1 (6 bases). The V end was cut by 6 bases, the J end by 6 bases, with 24 bases between. The CDR3 has 16 residues. Per germline, CDR1 SGHRS and CDR2 YFSETQ.

This clonotype appeared many times. The V and J genes are TRBV7-2 and TRBJ2-5; D possibly corresponds to TRBD2 (5 bases). Trimming removed 3 bases at V and 4 bases at J, with 12 bases between. This CDR3 comprises 14 residues. Germline CDR1 is SGHTA and CDR2 is FQGNSA. The CDR3 is CASSFLTEVETQYF. CDR3 nucleotides: TGTGCCAGCAGCTTCCTGACGGAGGTAGAGACCCAGTACTTC.

V usage is TRBV11-2 and J usage is TRBJ2-1, with TRBD1 identical over 10 bases. The CDR3 sequence is 17 residues long. Losses at the gene ends were 5 bases for V and 4 bases for J; bases not matched to a gene: 11. Germline lookup yields CDR1 SGHAT and CDR2 FQNNGV. In DNA form, the CDR3 reads TGTGCCAGCAGCCTTGGGGACCGACAGGGGGCTTACAATGAGCAGTTCTTC. Protein: CASSLGDRQGAYNEQFF.

The rearrangement joins TRBV15 to TRBJ1-2; a weak D match, TRBD1 (5 bases). The CDR3 is 17 amino acids. V lost 4 bases and J 3 bases, leaving 21 bases between the germline ends. CDR1 is LNHNV, CDR2 YYDKDF, per germline (reference sequence). The CDR3 coding sequence is TGTGCCACCAGCACCGGACCCCGGAACGCGGGGGACTATGGCTACACCTTC. It yields the protein CATSTGPRNAGDYGYTF.

This clonotype turned up a few times. The chain employs TRBV9 and TRBJ2-2; D is undetermined. CDR1 and CDR2 (germline): SGDLS, YYNGEE. The V end lost 3 bases, the J end lost 2 bases, and 8 bases lay between the germline ends. This CDR3 comprises 14 residues. In DNA form, the CDR3 reads TGTGCCAGCAGCGCGGCCGTTAACACCGGGGAGCTGTTTTTT. This translates into CASSAAVNTGELFF.

This chain joins TRBV27 and TRBJ2-3; 11 bases map to TRBD2. CDR3 length equals 17 residues. CDR1 is MNHEY and CDR2 is SMNVEV in the germline V gene (reference sequence). The ends lost 6 bases at V and 5 bases at J; junction bases unmatched: 13. CDR3: CASRSMGSSGGIDTQYF. Written as DNA, the CDR3 is TGTGCCAGCAGGTCCATGGGGTCTAGCGGGGGGATAGATACGCAGTATTTT.

The chain has TRBV19 and TRBJ1-5; D may be TRBD1 (5 bases). Looked up from germline, CDR1 is LNHDA and CDR2 is SQIVND (reference sequence). The CDR3 runs 14 residues. The V end lost 8 bases, the J end lost 5 bases, and 16 bases lay between the germline ends. The CDR3 loop reads CASLPTGPHQPQHF. In nucleotides, the CDR3 is TGTGCCAGTCTTCCAACAGGACCCCATCAGCCCCAGCATTTT.

The genes are TRBV5-1 and TRBJ2-7; TRBD2 matches at 7 bases. The CDR3 has 14 amino acids. V shed 0 bases, J shed 4 bases, and the junction held 4 bases outside the gene matches. Germline CDR1 reads SGHRS; CDR2 reads YFSETQ. CDR3 nucleotide sequence: TGCGCCAGCAGCTTGGCGGGAGGATGGTACGAGCAGTACTTC. This sequence encodes CASSLAGGWYEQYF.